A selection of T cell receptor beta chains follows, all from one sample in a study of shared clonotypes between healthy human individuals. The assay was immunoSEQ multiplex PCR, and TCRdb's table has in-frame clones only and misses some. The sample lists 950,000 to 1,300,000 clones, around 76% occurring once. The sample taken for sequencing was memory CD4+ T cells sorted from blood. The source of these receptors is a man aged 18 to 29 in good health. The CDR3 runs from the conserved cysteine through the conserved F or W. The D gene is left open where the match is weak. Rows give clone size only sometimes, using once, few, many, or a class for an expanded clone.

J	size	D	V	CDR3	DNA
TRBJ1-1	once	NA	TRBV29-1	CSVAGAFF	TGCAGCGTTGCCGGGGCTTTCTTT
TRBJ2-5	NA	TRBD2	TRBV19	CASSRGAGGGETQYF	TGTGCCAGTAGTCGCGGAGCGGGAGGGGGGGAGACCCAGTACTTC
TRBJ2-3	NA	TRBD1	TRBV5-1	CASSTGQSTDTQYF	TGCGCCAGCAGCACGGGACAGTCCACAGATACGCAGTATTTT
TRBJ2-7	NA	TRBD2	TRBV27	CASTLAGTSGSRPYEQYF	TGTGCCAGCACTCTAGCCGGGACTAGCGGGAGCAGGCCCTACGAGCAGTACTTC
TRBJ2-7	NA	TRBD2	TRBV6-5	CASSSGGPIYEQYF	TGTGCCAGCAGTAGCGGGGGGCCCATCTACGAGCAGTACTTC
TRBJ2-5	NA	NA	TRBV11-2	CASSLGQETQYF	TGTGCCAGCAGCTTGGGTCAAGAGACCCAGTACTTC
TRBJ1-1	NA	NA	TRBV30	CAWSARGGTEAFF	TGTGCCTGGAGTGCTAGGGGGGGCACTGAAGCTTTCTTT
TRBJ2-1	NA	TRBD2	TRBV7-2	CASSARLAGQSYNEQFF	TGTGCCAGCAGCGCGAGACTAGCGGGTCAGTCCTACAATGAGCAGTTCTTC
TRBJ1-5	NA	NA	TRBV5-5	CASSLAVLSGVDNQPQHF	TGTGCCAGCAGCTTGGCTGTTTTGTCAGGGGTGGACAATCAGCCCCAGCATTTT
TRBJ1-2	NA	NA	TRBV5-1	CASSLDRISYGYTF	TGCGCCAGCAGCTTGGACAGGATTTCATATGGCTACACCTTC
TRBJ2-5	few	NA	TRBV30	CAWSFGQKETQYF	TGTGCCTGGAGCTTCGGACAGAAAGAGACCCAGTACTTC
TRBJ1-5	NA	TRBD1	TRBV2	CASRKGQGHQPQHF	TGTGCCAGCAGGAAGGGACAGGGCCATCAGCCCCAGCATTTT
TRBJ2-3	NA	NA	TRBV30	CAWSWGSESTDTQYF	TGTGCCTGGAGTTGGGGCTCCGAAAGCACAGATACGCAGTATTTT